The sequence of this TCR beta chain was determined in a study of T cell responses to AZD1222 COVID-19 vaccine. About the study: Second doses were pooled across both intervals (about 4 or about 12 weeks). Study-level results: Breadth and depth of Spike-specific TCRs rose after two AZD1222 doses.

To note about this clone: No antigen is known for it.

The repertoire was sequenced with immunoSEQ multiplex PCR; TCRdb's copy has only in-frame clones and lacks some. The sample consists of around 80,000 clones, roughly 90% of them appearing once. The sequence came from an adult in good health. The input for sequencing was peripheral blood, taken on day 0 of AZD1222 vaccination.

The CDR3 nucleotides read TGTGCAAGTCGCCCCGGACTAGCGGGGGGGCCTACCTACGAGCAGTACTTC. Protein: CASRPGLAGGPTYEQYF. The chain joins TRBV12-2 to TRBJ2-7; TRBD2 is the table's D call, not checked against the DNA. TRBV12-2 is a known pseudogene. CDR3 length equals 17 residues.